Below, 27 T cell receptor beta chains from the same sample are listed, as sequenced in a study of shared clonotypes between healthy human individuals. Sequencing was performed with immunoSEQ multiplex PCR; in TCRdb, only in-frame clones are kept and a portion is missing. Altogether 2.3 million or so clones are present, about 92% being singletons, with the ten largest covering roughly 0.36%. Sequencing was done on a sample of naive CD4+ T cells from PBMCs. Regarding subset: CD45RA+ positively selected. The receptors here all came from a man between 18 and 35 years old in good health. Some clones in this sample may be carry-over from other donors' samples.

The chain employs TRBV7-2 and TRBJ1-3; D not resolved. Trimming left V 5 bases short and J 0 bases short, with 11 bases between. CDR1 SGHTA and CDR2 FQGNSA come from the germline V gene. CDR3 size: 15 residues. The CDR3 here is CASSPARFSGNTIYF. The CDR3 region has the DNA TGTGCCAGCAGCCCCGCCAGATTCTCTGGAAACACCATATATTTT. Supplemented by reference TRBV7-2 and TRBJ1-3, the full variable domain reads GAGVSQSPSNKVTEKGKDVELRCDPISGHTALYWYRQSLGQGLEFLIYFQGNSAPDKSGLPSDRFSAERTGGSVSTLTIQRTQQEDSAVYLCASSPARFSGNTIYFGEGSWLTVV.

The V call is TRBV5-6, the J call TRBJ1-5; D unclear. Trimming pared 1 base from V and 6 bases from J, leaving 11 bases between. Per germline, CDR1 SGHDT and CDR2 YYEEEE. CDR3 length: 14 residues. Written as DNA, the CDR3 is TGTGCCAGCAGCTTGCGCGGGGTGGGTCAGCCCCAGCATTTT. This encodes CASSLRGVGQPQHF. The whole variable domain, remainder taken from reference TRBV5-6 and TRBJ1-5, is DAGVTQSPTHLIKTRGQQVTLRCSPKSGHDTVSWYQQALGQGPQFIFQYYEEEERQRGNFPDRFSGHQFPNYSSELNVNALLLGDSALYLCASSLRGVGQPQHFGDGTRLSIL.

The chain combines TRBV28 with TRBJ1-3; the match to TRBD1 covers 11 bases. After removal of 5 bases from V and 4 bases from J, the junction contained 13 bases not matched to a gene. The CDR3 has 18 residues. Germline CDR1 MDHEN, CDR2 SYDVKM. CDR3 nucleotide sequence: TGTGCCAGCAGTGGAGGACAGGGGGCGTTGCTTTCCGGAAACACCATATATTTT. It is translated as CASSGGQGALLSGNTIYF.

This chain connects TRBV6-6 to TRBJ1-5, with TRBD1 as a possible D gene (6 bases). CDR1 is MNHNY and CDR2 is SVGAGI in the germline V gene (reference sequence). This CDR3 has 16 residues. With 0 bases removed from V and 5 bases from J, the gap between germline ends came to 14 bases. DNA for the CDR3: TGTGCCAGCAGTTACTCATCGGGGGGCTTCTATCAGCCCCAGCATTTT. Translating gives CASSYSSGGFYQPQHF.

The chain couples TRBV30 to TRBJ1-1; the D gene is possibly TRBD1 (5 bases). Germline CDR1 reads GTSNPN; CDR2 reads SVGIG (reference sequence). The CDR3 consists of 11 residues. Deletions cut 1 base from V and 7 bases from J, with 7 bases between. The CDR3 loop is CAWSGDREAFF. The CDR3 region has the DNA TGTGCCTGGAGTGGGGACCGTGAAGCTTTCTTT.

V is TRBV5-4 and J is TRBJ2-1; possibly TRBD1 for D (5 bases). The ends were cut back, 5 bases at V and 7 bases at J, with 10 bases in the middle. The CDR3 covers 12 residues. Germline values: CDR1 SGHNT, CDR2 YYREEE (reference sequence). The CDR3: CASRPRGNEQFF. In DNA form, the CDR3 reads TGTGCCAGCAGACCTAGGGGAAATGAGCAGTTCTTC. Drawing the rest from reference TRBV5-4 and TRBJ2-1, the complete variable domain is ETGVTQSPTHLIKTRGQQVTLRCSSQSGHNTVSWYQQALGQGPQFIFQYYREEENGRGNFPPRFSGLQFPNYSSELNVNALELDDSALYLCASRPRGNEQFFGPGTRLTVL.

The chain recombines TRBV14 with TRBJ2-7; tentatively, D is TRBD1 (5 bases). There are 15 residues in the CDR3. Germline CDR1 is SGHDN and CDR2 is FVKESK. The V end lost 1 base, the J end lost 2 bases, and 12 bases lay between the germline ends. The DNA of the CDR3 is TGTGCCAGCAGCCAAGGTGCAGGGATCCCCTACGAGCAGTACTTC. Translating it yields CASSQGAGIPYEQYF.

The gene calls are TRBV5-4 and TRBJ1-1; D is undetermined. Per the germline V gene, CDR1 is SGHNT and CDR2 is YYREEE (reference sequence). Between the trimmed V and J ends, which lost 3 bases and 1 base, there was a span of 10 bases. The CDR3 length is 14 residues. CDR3 in amino acids: CASSSTLSNTEAFF. CDR3 coding DNA: TGTGCCAGCAGCTCGACCCTTTCGAACACTGAAGCTTTCTTT. Full variable domain (missing parts from reference TRBV5-4 and TRBJ1-1): ETGVTQSPTHLIKTRGQQVTLRCSSQSGHNTVSWYQQALGQGPQFIFQYYREEENGRGNFPPRFSGLQFPNYSSELNVNALELDDSALYLCASSSTLSNTEAFFGQGTRLTVV.

V usage is TRBV14 and J usage is TRBJ2-7; D is possibly TRBD1 (5 bases). V was shortened by 2 bases and J by 5 bases, with 16 bases between the two germline ends. CDR3 length: 15 residues. CDR1 is SGHDN, CDR2 FVKESK, per germline. CDR3 nucleotide sequence: TGTGCCAGCAGCCAATTGGGCAGGGTAAAAGACGAGCAGTACTTC. Its protein is CASSQLGRVKDEQYF.

This sequence joins TRBV10-3 and TRBJ2-3; the D call may be TRBD1 or TRBD2 (6 bases each). The CDR3 length is 15 residues. Trimming took 5 bases from V and 5 from J, leaving 17 bases between them. Germline CDR1 reads ENHRY; CDR2 reads SYGVKD. The CDR3 nucleotides read TGTGCCATCAGTCCTCTCGGAGGGGGAAAAGATACGCAGTATTTT. This encodes CAISPLGGGKDTQYF.

As to this clone: Compared with germline, one end of the junction differs, possibly owing to a read error. Other DNA sequences in this specimen translate into the identical CDR3. This rearrangement joins TRBV29-1 to TRBJ1-2; D may be TRBD1 (5 bases). Germline assignment: CDR1 SQVTM and CDR2 ANQGSEA. This CDR3 is built from 13 residues. CDR3 protein: CSVGFRANYGYTF. Here the CDR3 DNA reads TGCAGCGTTGGTTTCAGGGCCAACTATGGTTACACCTTC.

This sequence joins TRBV6-5 and TRBJ1-1; D is possibly TRBD1 (5 bases). The CDR3 contains 14 residues. Germline values: CDR1 MNHEY, CDR2 SVGAGI. Trimming removed 5 bases at V and 4 bases at J, with 14 bases between. CDR3 sequence (DNA): TGTGCCAGCAGTGAAAGCAGGGCCTCCACTGAAGCTTTCTTT. Translated, it gives CASSESRASTEAFF.

V is TRBV15 and J is TRBJ2-7, with 7 bases lining up with TRBD2. V lost 5 bases and J lost 5; bases outside the gene matches: 6. The CDR3 totals 13 residues. Germline CDR1 is LNHNV and CDR2 is YYDKDF (reference sequence). CDR3 in amino acids: CATSQRGRDEQYF. DNA of the CDR3: TGTGCCACCAGCCAACGGGGGAGGGACGAGCAGTACTTC.

The CDR3 spells CASTTRSGGGTQYF. The CDR3 nucleotides read TGTGCCAGCACCACCCGATCCGGGGGTGGGACCCAGTACTTC. The V call is TRBV2, the J call TRBJ2-5; a possible D gene is TRBD2 (6 bases). The germline gives CDR1 SNHLY, CDR2 FYNNEI. The CDR3 contains 14 residues. Trimming removed 7 bases from V and 7 bases from J, with 19 bases in between.

The J gene is TRBJ2-5, the V gene TRBV9; 8 bases align to TRBD2. The length of the CDR3 is 16 residues. Losses at the gene ends were 0 bases for V and 0 bases for J; bases not matched to a gene: 4. CDR1 SGDLS and CDR2 YYNGEE come from the germline V gene. The CDR3 sequence: CASSVGLARNQETQYF. The CDR3 DNA is TGTGCCAGCAGCGTAGGACTAGCGAGAAACCAAGAGACCCAGTACTTC.

The V and J genes are TRBV5-1 and TRBJ1-4; possibly TRBD1 for D (6 bases). V gave up 4 bases and J gave up 0 bases, with 13 bases separating them. This CDR3 has 16 amino acids. The germline gives CDR1 SGHRS, CDR2 YFSETQ. In DNA form, the CDR3 reads TGCGCCAGCAGCCCGGGGACATCCGCAACTAATGAAAAACTGTTTTTT. This encodes CASSPGTSATNEKLFF. Supplemented by reference TRBV5-1 and TRBJ1-4, the full variable domain reads KAGVTQTPRYLIKTRGQQVTLSCSPISGHRSVSWYQQTPGQGLQFLFEYFSETQRNKGNFPGRFSGRQFSNSRSEMNVSTLELGDSALYLCASSPGTSATNEKLFFGSGTQLSVL.

This chain joins TRBV27 and TRBJ2-2; possibly TRBD2 for D (6 bases). The CDR3 sequence is 16 residues long. Germline V gene lookup returns CDR1 MNHEY and CDR2 SMNVEV (reference sequence). The ends were cut back, 4 bases at V and 4 bases at J, with 16 bases in the middle. The CDR3 DNA reads TGTGCCAGCAGTTCCCTTCGCGGGATGGGCACCGGGGAGCTGTTTTTT. This gives the protein CASSSLRGMGTGELFF.

A single count supports this clone. V gene TRBV6-1 combines with J gene TRBJ2-1; 10 bases match TRBD1. Looked up from germline, CDR1 is MNHNS and CDR2 is SASEGT. J gave up 8 bases and V 9 bases, and 10 bases lay outside the gene matches. The CDR3 is 14 residues long. In DNA form, the CDR3 reads TGTGCCAGAGGGACAGGGGCTTTGGGGGATGAGCAGTTCTTC. As protein: CARGTGALGDEQFF.

CDR3 loop: CASSTGLAGFSSYNEQFF. CDR3 coding DNA: TGCGCCAGCAGCACAGGACTAGCGGGGTTTAGCTCCTACAATGAGCAGTTCTTC. The genes are TRBV5-1 and TRBJ2-1; 12 nucleotides match TRBD2. Losses at the gene ends were 4 bases for V and 0 bases for J; bases not matched to a gene: 8. In germline, CDR1 is SGHRS, CDR2 YFSETQ. The CDR3 is 18 residues long.

The chain combines TRBV23-1 with TRBJ1-5; weak D call: TRBD1 (6 bases). TRBV23-1 is an ORF, with its function uncertain. The V end was cut by 0 bases, the J end by 1 base, with 7 bases between. This CDR3 comprises 15 residues. In nucleotides, the CDR3 is TGCGCCAGCAGTCAATCGGACAGCAGCAATCAGCCCCAGCATTTT. Protein sequence: CASSQSDSSNQPQHF.

V is TRBV27 and J is TRBJ2-7, with TRBD1 matching 8 bases. Germline CDR1 reads MNHEY; CDR2 reads SMNVEV (reference sequence). V dropped 5 bases and J dropped 4; count of bases not matched to a gene: 10. The CDR3 has 15 amino acids. For the CDR3, the DNA is TGTGCCAGCAGTCCCCTGCGGACAGGGAAATACGAGCAGTACTTC. Its translation is CASSPLRTGKYEQYF.

In DNA, the CDR3 is TGTGCCAGTAGGTTCGGACAGGGCATGAGCACAGATACGCAGTATTTT. Its protein product is CASRFGQGMSTDTQYF. V is TRBV19 and J is TRBJ2-3; 8 nucleotides agree with TRBD1. Looked up from germline, CDR1 is LNHDA and CDR2 is SQIVND (reference sequence). The CDR3 totals 16 residues. J lost 0 bases, V lost 6 bases, and 8 bases had no gene match.

V is TRBV5-1 and J is TRBJ1-5; D perhaps matches TRBD1 (5 bases). Germline CDR1 is SGHRS and CDR2 is YFSETQ. The germline V and J ends were trimmed by 0 bases and 5 bases, with 9 bases remaining between them. The CDR3 is made up of 14 amino acids. The CDR3 DNA reads TGCGCCAGCAGCTTGGAAGGGGACGATCAGCCCCAGCATTTT. This sequence encodes CASSLEGDDQPQHF.

This clone was observed once. The CDR3 region is CASSTIPGQGDGEQFF. The CDR3, as DNA: TGTGCCAGTAGTACGATCCCGGGACAGGGGGATGGTGAGCAGTTCTTC. The genes are TRBV19 and TRBJ2-1; 11 bases map to TRBD1. Germline loops: CDR1 LNHDA, CDR2 SQIVND (reference sequence). J lost 9 bases, V lost 4 bases, and 11 bases had no gene match. The CDR3 sequence is 16 residues long. The full variable domain, completed using reference TRBV19 and TRBJ2-1, is DGGITQSPKYLFRKEGQNVTLSCEQNLNHDAMYWYRQDPGQGLRLIYYSQIVNDFQKGDIAEGYSVSREKKESFPLTVTSAQKNPTAFYLCASSTIPGQGDGEQFFGPGTRLTVL.

The chain joins TRBV11-2 to TRBJ2-1; no clear D gene. Germline loops: CDR1 SGHAT, CDR2 FQNNGV. The CDR3 consists of 13 residues. V dropped 4 bases and J dropped 6 bases, with 10 bases sitting between them. The CDR3: CASSSLGPNEQFF. The CDR3 DNA reads as TGTGCCAGCAGCTCCTTGGGCCCCAATGAGCAGTTCTTC. Using reference TRBV11-2 and TRBJ2-1 for the parts outside the CDR3, the full variable domain is EAGVAQSPRYKIIEKRQSVAFWCNPISGHATLYWYQQILGQGPKLLIQFQNNGVVDDSQLPKDRFSAERLKGVDSTLKIQPAKLEDSAVYLCASSSLGPNEQFFGPGTRLTVL.

The rearrangement links TRBV29-1 to TRBJ1-2; 9 bases match TRBD1. V was clipped by 1 base and J by 4 bases; unmatched bases: 7. This CDR3 has 15 amino acids. Per germline, CDR1 SQVTM and CDR2 ANQGSEA. CDR3 DNA sequence: TGCAGCGTTGAAGTAGTGGGGACAGGGATCTATGGCTACACCTTC. Translating gives CSVEVVGTGIYGYTF.

This CDR3 is CASSGASDAETQYF. For the CDR3, the DNA is TGTGCCAGCAGTGGGGCATCCGATGCGGAGACCCAGTACTTC. The genes are TRBV2 and TRBJ2-5; D unresolved. Deletions cut 4 bases from V and 5 bases from J, with 14 bases between. The germline V gene encodes CDR1 SNHLY and CDR2 FYNNEI. This CDR3 spans 14 amino acids. The full variable domain, in which reference TRBV2 and TRBJ2-5 provide the parts outside the CDR3, is EPEVTQTPSHQVTQMGQEVILRCVPISNHLYFYWYRQILGQKVEFLVSFYNNEISEKSEIFDDQFSVERPDGSNFTLKIRSTKLEDSAMYFCASSGASDAETQYFGPGTRLLVL.